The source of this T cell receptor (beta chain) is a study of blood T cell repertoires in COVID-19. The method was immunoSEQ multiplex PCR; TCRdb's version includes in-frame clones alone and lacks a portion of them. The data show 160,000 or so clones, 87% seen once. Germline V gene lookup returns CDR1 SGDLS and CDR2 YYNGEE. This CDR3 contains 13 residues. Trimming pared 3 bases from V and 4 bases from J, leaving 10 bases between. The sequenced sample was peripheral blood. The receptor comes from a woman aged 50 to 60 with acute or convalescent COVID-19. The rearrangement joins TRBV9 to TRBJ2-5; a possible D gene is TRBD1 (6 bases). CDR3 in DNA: TGTGCCAGCAGCGGGGGGCTAGGAGAGACCCAGTACTTC. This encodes CASSGGLGETQYF.